The sequence of this T cell receptor beta chain was determined in a study of OX40 agonist ivuxolimab in advanced cancers. Across the whole study: It was permissible to have had prior anti-PD-1, anti-PD-L1 or anti-CTLA-4 therapy, and around 41% had some.

Sequencing was performed with immunoSEQ multiplex PCR; in TCRdb, only in-frame clones are kept and a portion is missing. This repertoire shows some 100,000 clones, 90% found once; its top ten account for around 0.31%. Germline V lookup: CDR1 SGHTA, CDR2 FQGNSA. V shed 5 bases and J shed 3 bases, with 17 bases lying between them. The CDR3 spans 16 residues. The rearrangement joins TRBV7-2 to TRBJ2-1; D possibly corresponds to TRBD2 (5 bases). The material was CD4+ or CD8+ T cells sorted from blood, obtained in a trial of the OX40 agonist ivuxolimab. The receptor comes from an adult with an advanced solid tumor such as melanoma, head and neck, liver or kidney cancer. The chain's CDR3 is CASSALATSNYNEQFF. The CDR3 nucleotides are TGTGCCAGCAGCGCCCTAGCTACTAGTAACTACAATGAGCAGTTCTTC.